This TCR beta chain was identified in a study of PD-1 blockade in classical Hodgkin lymphoma. Overall study results and limits: Differences between repertoires have undefined causes, possibly disease activity or prior therapy.

Generated by immunoSEQ multiplex PCR, the TCRdb table keeps only in-frame clones and is missing some. The sample comprises around 99,000 clones, about four fifths of which are singletons, and 15% to 20% rests with the top ten. Concerning this clone: Its antigen is unidentified.

With no exception, relapse followed autologous stem cell transplantation in all patients, and brentuximab vedotin exposure varied. Reported best responses ranged across complete response, partial response or progressive disease. The CDR3 is 13 residues long. V lost 0 bases, J lost 5 bases, and 6 bases lay in between. In germline, CDR1 is SGHRS, CDR2 YFSETQ. The sequenced sample was peripheral blood mononuclear cells (PBMCs), obtained before the second cycle of nivolumab. This TCR was sampled from a human donor with classical Hodgkin lymphoma. J is TRBJ2-1 and V is TRBV5-1; no reliable D call. The CDR3 loop reads CASSLGVDNEQFF. CDR3 nucleotide sequence: TGCGCCAGCAGCTTGGGGGTTGACAATGAGCAGTTCTTC. Looking up the rest from reference TRBV5-1 and TRBJ2-1 gives the full variable domain: KAGVTQTPRYLIKTRGQQVTLSCSPISGHRSVSWYQQTPGQGLQFLFEYFSETQRNKGNFPGRFSGRQFSNSRSEMNVSTLELGDSALYLCASSLGVDNEQFFGPGTRLTVL.